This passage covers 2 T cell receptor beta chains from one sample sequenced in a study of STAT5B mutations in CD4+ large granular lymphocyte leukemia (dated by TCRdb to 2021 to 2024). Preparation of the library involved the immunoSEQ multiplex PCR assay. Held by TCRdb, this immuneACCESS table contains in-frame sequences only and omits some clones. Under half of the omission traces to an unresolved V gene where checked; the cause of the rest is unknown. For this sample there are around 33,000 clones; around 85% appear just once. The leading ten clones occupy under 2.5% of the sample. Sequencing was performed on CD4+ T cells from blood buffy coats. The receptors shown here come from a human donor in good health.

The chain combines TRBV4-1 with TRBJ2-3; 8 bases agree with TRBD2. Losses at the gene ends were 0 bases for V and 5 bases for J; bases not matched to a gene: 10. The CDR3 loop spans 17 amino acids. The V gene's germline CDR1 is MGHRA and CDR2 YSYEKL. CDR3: CASSQDRYGRAEDTQYF. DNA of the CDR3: TGCGCCAGCAGCCAAGATCGGTACGGGAGGGCCGAAGATACGCAGTATTTT.

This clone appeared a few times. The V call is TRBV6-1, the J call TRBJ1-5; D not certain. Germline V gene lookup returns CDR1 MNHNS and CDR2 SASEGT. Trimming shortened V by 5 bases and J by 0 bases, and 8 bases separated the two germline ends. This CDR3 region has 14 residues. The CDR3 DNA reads TGTGCCAGCAGTTATAGTCTTAGCAATCAGCCCCAGCATTTT. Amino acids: CASSYSLSNQPQHF.